This T cell receptor (beta chain) was captured by sequencing in a study of cytomegalovirus exposure and HLA in healthy donors. On the study more broadly: Inside one of the first data releases sat about 85 million unique TCRs taken from HLA-typed donors.

The CDR3 totals 13 residues. The V end lost 4 bases, the J end lost 7 bases, and 15 bases lay between the germline ends. Germline V lookup: CDR1 SGHRS, CDR2 YFSETQ. The PCR used 60 Vbeta and 13 Jbeta primers. Method: immunoSEQ multiplex PCR; TCRdb's copy keeps in-frame clones and lacks some. The repertoire holds 120,000 to 150,000 clones, with about 82% as singletons. Whole-study results and caveats: Excluded were some V segments that proved indistinguishable, including TRBV6-2 and TRBV6-3.

For this clone: Its antigen is as yet unknown.

The chain has TRBV5-1 and TRBJ2-7, with D possibly being TRBD2 (5 bases). Sequencing was carried out using PBMCs. The receptor was derived from a male donor in good health and CMV-seronegative. CDR3 DNA: TGCGCCAGCAGCAGCGGACCTGATGGAGAGCAGTACTTC. It is translated as CASSSGPDGEQYF.